This entry lists 3 T cell receptor beta chains sequenced from one sample in a study of cytomegalovirus exposure and HLA in healthy donors. A multiplex PCR was run with 60 Vbeta primers and 13 Jbeta primers. Data came from immunoSEQ multiplex PCR; TCRdb stores just in-frame clones and leaves some out. The sample contains under 200,000 clones, roughly 80% of which appear only once. The sample consisted of PBMCs. These receptors originate from a human donor in good health.

This rearrangement joins TRBV4-3 to TRBJ2-2; D may be TRBD2 (7 bases). CDR1 and CDR2 from the germline V gene are LGHNA and YSLEER. Trimming stripped 0 bases from V and 7 bases from J, with 12 bases between. The CDR3 contains 15 residues. The CDR3 DNA is TGCGCCAGCAGCCAAGAAGAGGGAGGGGGCGGGGAGCTGTTTTTT. Its protein product is CASSQEEGGGGELFF.

The rearrangement joins TRBV5-6 to TRBJ2-7, with a weak D call TRBD2 (5 bases). The germline V gene has CDR1 SGHDT and CDR2 YYEEEE. CDR3 length: 13 residues. Trimming cost V 4 bases and J 4 bases, with 12 bases left between them. CDR3 residues: CASSPPTSYEQYF. The CDR3, as DNA: TGTGCCAGCAGCCCCCCCACTAGTTACGAGCAGTACTTC.

This clone was counted once. The J gene is TRBJ1-5, the V gene TRBV5-5; D might be TRBD1 (5 bases). This CDR3 is 14 amino acids long. Trimming removed 0 bases from V and 7 bases from J, with 11 bases in between. Germline CDR1 and CDR2: SGHKS and YYEKEE (reference sequence). CDR3 DNA: TGTGCCAGCAGCTTGGACCAGGGAGGGCAGCCCCAGCATTTT. Its protein is CASSLDQGGQPQHF.